This TCR beta chain comes out of a study of response to subunit inactivated influenza vaccine (dated by TCRdb to 2016 to 2019). About the full investigation: Deep quantitative profiling of the T cell receptor repertoire was used in the study to follow responses to a trivalent subunit inactivated influenza vaccine.

V lost 10 bases and J lost 4 bases; the stretch between them is 18 bases long. The cysteine opens and the phenylalanine closes a CDR3 of 14 amino acids. The only DNA kept is the CDR3, 42 bases in frame from the first base. Here is what the overall study found, with its caveats: According to the authors, only a limited number of new T cells may be recruited by each seasonal influenza vaccination.

The library came from RT-PCR. Sequencing was carried out with an Illumina HiSeq 2500. TCRdb's own reprocessing of the public reads used fastp at Q25 and MiXCR and kept productive beta chains. A single entry per CDR3 protein holds the most common genes and DNA from its merged rows. A total of 800,000 or so distinct CDR3 sequences appear in this sample, roughly 20% of them only once. Of the sample, about 10% is held by the ten largest clones. The table lists this clonotype with a few counts. It lacks a known antigen. No base qualities exist here, and no much larger clone lies one base off it. This specimen was PBMCs from blood, taken 5 days after vaccination. The chain links TRBV12-3 or TRBV12-4 with TRBJ2-3; matching of 5 bases hints at TRBD1 as the D gene. This clonotype was sampled from a man aged 45-65 years who received an inactivated influenza vaccine. Donor details come from another sample of the same person, matched by shared clones. The CDR3 region: CATGTQAGSDTQYF. The nucleotide sequence is given as TGTGCCACCGGTACACAGGCTGGGTCAGATACGCAGTATTTT.